A single T cell receptor (beta chain) is shown here with its context. Its target is not known. This CDR3 region has 14 residues. Trimming left V 2 bases short and J 7 bases short, with 14 bases between. Germline CDR1 is SGHVS and CDR2 is FQNEAQ. These data belong to a study of beta chain features in type 1 diabetes. Expressed TCRB transcripts were sequenced, since all the RNA that had been isolated was reverse transcribed. Some 3.6 million reads on average were seen across naive, central memory and regulatory T cell samples. The data were produced by immunoSEQ multiplex PCR, yet TCRdb's version contains in-frame clones alone and is incomplete. The sample includes around 300,000 clones, 8% of them seen just once. General study findings and limits: Any HLA effect on TCRB rearrangement was left unresolved by small sub-analyses.

This chain uses TRBV7-8 with TRBJ1-1, with a weak D call TRBD1 (6 bases). This TCR was sampled from a woman between 18 and 29 years old in good health. Specimen: central memory CD4+ T cells from blood. The CDR3 sequence: CASSLFGGQGEAFF. CDR3 nucleotides: TGTGCCAGCAGCTTATTCGGGGGCCAGGGTGAAGCTTTCTTT. The full variable domain, in which reference TRBV7-8 and TRBJ1-1 provide the parts outside the CDR3, is GAGVSQSPRYKVAKRGQDVALRCDPISGHVSLFWYQQALGQGPEFLTYFQNEAQLDKSGLPSDRFFAERPEGSVSTLKIQRTQQEDSAVYLCASSLFGGQGEAFFGQGTRLTVV.